One sample yielded the 2 T cell receptor beta chains listed below, sequenced in a study of post-analysis software for immune sequencing data. TCR beta libraries were prepared from cDNA with unique molecular identifiers. MiXCR, applied by TCRdb to the PCR reads, yields one record per CDR3 protein. This sample has roughly 160,000 distinct CDR3 sequences, with roughly 35% found just once. Source: blood, taken after autologous hematopoietic stem cell transplantation. The source is a girl under 18 with multiple sclerosis.

This chain connects TRBV13 to TRBJ2-5, with 15 bases aligning to TRBD2. The V and J ends lost 5 bases and 2 bases, in that order; junction bases with no gene match: 6. Germline V gives CDR1 PRHDT, CDR2 FYEKMQ (reference sequence). This CDR3 region has 17 residues. This chain's CDR3 is CASSPAGTSGGQETQYF. In DNA, the CDR3 is TGTGCCAGCAGCCCCGCCGGGACTAGCGGGGGGCAAGAGACCCAGTACTTC. Looking up the rest from reference TRBV13 and TRBJ2-5 gives the full variable domain: AAGVIQSPRHLIKEKRETATLKCYPIPRHDTVYWYQQGPGQDPQFLISFYEKMQSDKGSIPDRFSAQQFSDYHSELNMSSLELGDSALYFCASSPAGTSGGQETQYFGPGTRLLVL.

This clonotype was counted a few times. The V call is TRBV20-1, the J call TRBJ2-7, with TRBD2 identical over 7 bases. Germline CDR1 DFQATT, CDR2 SNEGSKA (reference sequence). With V trimmed by 3 bases and J by 2 bases, 10 bases remained unmatched. CDR3 length equals 15 residues. The CDR3, as DNA: TGCAGTGCTAGGGGAGAGGCGGGAGCCCCCTACGAGCAGTACTTC. Encoded protein: CSARGEAGAPYEQYF.